Listed below are T cell receptor beta chains from one sample, sequenced in a study of cytomegalovirus exposure and HLA in healthy donors. The repertoire was sequenced with immunoSEQ multiplex PCR; TCRdb's copy has only in-frame clones and lacks some. The sample includes more than 95,000 clones, around two thirds of them seen just once. The material sequenced was PBMCs. The receptor set was obtained from a man aged 55 to 70 in good health and CMV-seropositive. Both conserved end residues are part of each CDR3. Each record gives: D gene, V gene, J gene, clone size, CDR3 DNA, CDR3 protein. The D gene is left open where the match is weak. Clone size is shown for a subset of rows, as once, few, many or a class of expanded clone.

>NA|TRBV10-3|TRBJ1-1|NA
TGTGCCATCAGTGTCGGGGTAGGCGGTGCTGAAGCTTTCTTT
CAISVGVGGAEAFF
>NA|TRBV9|TRBJ1-2|NA
TGTGCCAGCAGCCGTCAGGGTGGGTATGGCTACACCTTC
CASSRQGGYGYTF
>TRBD1|TRBV7-6|TRBJ1-2|NA
TGTGCCAGCAGCTTAGCGGGACAGGATGGCTACACCTTC
CASSLAGQDGYTF
>TRBD1|TRBV6-1|TRBJ1-1|NA
TGTGCCAGCAGTGAACAGGGGGCCAACACTGAAGCTTTCTTT
CASSEQGANTEAFF
>NA|TRBV9|TRBJ1-1|few
TGTGCCAGCAGCGGATTAGTCCCGGGGACTGAAGCTTTCTTT
CASSGLVPGTEAFF
>TRBD1|TRBV19|TRBJ2-2|once
TGTGCCAGTAGACGACAGGGGGCGGGCACCGGGGAGCTGTTTTTT
CASRRQGAGTGELFF
>TRBD1|TRBV30|TRBJ2-7|NA
TGTGCCGCGAGGGGACAGGGGCCCTCCTACGAGCAGTACTTC
CAARGQGPSYEQYF
>TRBD2|TRBV7-2|TRBJ2-7|NA
TGTGCCAGCAGCCCCTTTAGCGGGGGGAACTACTACGAGCAGTACTTC
CASSPFSGGNYYEQYF
>TRBD1|TRBV30|TRBJ1-5|NA
TGTGCCTGGAGTCTCGGACAGGGTAGCAATCAGCCCCAGCATTTT
CAWSLGQGSNQPQHF
>TRBD1|TRBV7-9|TRBJ1-1|NA
TGTGCCAGCAGCTCCCCGGTAGGGGGCAATGAAGCTTTCTTT
CASSSPVGGNEAFF
>NA|TRBV27|TRBJ1-3|NA
TGTGCCAGCAGTCTAGATGGGACTTTAGGGGCTGGAAACACCATATATTTT
CASSLDGTLGAGNTIYF
>NA|TRBV4-1|TRBJ1-5|few
TGCGCCAGCAGCCAAACAGGAGTTAGAGGCAATCAGCCCCAGCATTTT
CASSQTGVRGNQPQHF
>TRBD1|TRBV2|TRBJ2-2|NA
TGTGCCAGCCGCCGGGACAGAAACACCGGGGAGCTGTTTTTT
CASRRDRNTGELFF
>TRBD1|TRBV5-1|TRBJ1-3|NA
TGCGCCAGCAGCTTGACAGGGGGAACTGGAAACACCATATATTTT
CASSLTGGTGNTIYF
>TRBD2|TRBV28|TRBJ2-2|NA
TGTGCCAGCAGAATAGGGACTAGCGGTGACACCGGGGAGCTGTTTTTT
CASRIGTSGDTGELFF
>TRBD1|TRBV6-5|TRBJ2-7|NA
TGTGCCAGCAGTTACGTAGGACAGGGGTCCTACGAGCAGTACTTC
CASSYVGQGSYEQYF
>TRBD2|TRBV9|TRBJ2-1|NA
TGTGCCAGCAGCGCCGGGACTAGCGCTTGGAATGAGCAGTTCTTC
CASSAGTSAWNEQFF
>NA|TRBV9|TRBJ2-5|NA
TGTGCCAGCAGCGTAGGAGGGCAGAAAGAGACCCAGTACTTC
CASSVGGQKETQYF
>TRBD1|TRBV6-1|TRBJ1-3|few
TGTGCCAGCAGTGAAACAGGGGGCTCTGGAAACACCATATATTTT
CASSETGGSGNTIYF
>TRBD1|TRBV18|TRBJ2-7|NA
TGTGCCAGCTCAGGTGACAGGGGTAGCGAGCAGTACTTC
CASSGDRGSEQYF
>TRBD1|TRBV5-1|TRBJ2-5|NA
TGCGCCAGCACCGCGGACAGGGGGCATCAGGAGACCCAGTACTTC
CASTADRGHQETQYF
>TRBD1|TRBV30|TRBJ2-3|NA
TGTGCCTGGGGACAGGGGGCGAGCCGAGATACGCAGTATTTT
CAWGQGASRDTQYF